These 10 T cell receptor beta chains were sequenced from one sample in a study of T cell responses to AZD1222 COVID-19 vaccine (dated by TCRdb to 2020 to 2023). The method behind the library was the immunoSEQ multiplex PCR assay. What TCRdb holds here is the immuneACCESS table cut down to in-frame rearrangements. Part of the clones is not present; checked against another copy, under half of the missing clones reflect an unresolved V gene, and the others are unexplained. The table for this sample lists about 120,000 clones; about 88% of them were counted only once. The ten largest clones take up 3% of the sample. The time point label for this specimen denotes: about 28 days (+/-7) after the second vaccine dose. This specimen consisted of peripheral blood, obtained 28 days after the second AZD1222 dose. The receptors here all came from an adult who received the AZD1222 COVID-19 vaccine.

This clone was counted between two and nine times. This chain uses TRBV11-2 with TRBJ2-1; 9 nucleotides match TRBD1. This CDR3 has 15 residues. CDR1 is SGHAT and CDR2 is FQNNGV in the germline V gene. J gave up 6 bases and V 5 bases, and 8 bases lay outside the gene matches. CDR3 sequence (DNA): TGTGCCAGCAGCCGGGGGACAGGGTTCAGCAATGAGCAGTTCTTC. This codes for CASSRGTGFSNEQFF.

This clone appeared once. The gene calls are TRBV7-9 and TRBJ1-5, with D possibly being TRBD1 (5 bases). The V gene lost 5 bases and the J gene lost 8 bases, with 16 bases spanning the gap. The CDR3 contains 14 residues. The germline V gene has CDR1 SEHNR and CDR2 FQNEAQ (reference sequence). In DNA, the CDR3 is TGTGCCAGCAGCGTGGGGGTGGGCGGTGAGCCCCAGCATTTT. Translated, it gives CASSVGVGGEPQHF.

J is TRBJ1-3 and V is TRBV19; D perhaps matches TRBD1 (6 bases). Germline assignment: CDR1 LNHDA and CDR2 SQIVND (reference sequence). V was pared by 7 bases and J by 1 base, with 8 bases between. The CDR3 consists of 13 residues. The CDR3 reads CASIQGSGNTIYF. The CDR3 region has the DNA TGTGCCAGTATACAGGGTTCTGGAAACACCATATATTTT.

This rearrangement joins TRBV5-1 to TRBJ2-7, with 8 positions matching TRBD1. The CDR3 is 14 residues long. Germline CDR1 SGHRS, CDR2 YFSETQ. The J segment lost 3 bases and the V segment lost 0 bases, leaving 2 bases of the junction unmatched. The CDR3 spells CASSLVRGLYEQYF. The CDR3 DNA is TGCGCCAGCAGCTTGGTCAGGGGGCTCTACGAGCAGTACTTC.

The rearrangement joins TRBV6-6 to TRBJ2-6; 9 bases align to TRBD1. V shed 6 bases, J shed 4 bases, and the junction held 10 bases outside the gene matches. The V gene's germline CDR1 is MNHNY and CDR2 SVGAGI (reference sequence). The CDR3 is 17 residues long. The CDR3 nucleotides are TGTGCCAGCAGCCGAGGGACAGGGAAGACGGGGGCCAACGTCCTGACTTTC. Translation gives CASSRGTGKTGANVLTF.

There are a few counts of this clone. This chain uses TRBV29-1 with TRBJ1-1; D uncertain. The CDR3 contains 13 residues. Germline CDR1 SQVTM, CDR2 ANQGSEA. Trimming stripped 7 bases from V and 5 bases from J, with 17 bases between. The CDR3 here is CSGSEGGMTEAFF. CDR3 sequence (DNA): TGCAGCGGGTCGGAGGGAGGGATGACTGAAGCTTTCTTT. Combining the CDR3 with reference TRBV29-1 and TRBJ1-1 gives the whole variable domain SAVISQKPSRDICQRGTSLTIQCQVDSQVTMMFWYRQQPGQSLTLIATANQGSEATYESGFVIDKFPISRPNLTFSTLTVSNMSPEDSSIYLCSGSEGGMTEAFFGQGTRLTVV.

This chain links TRBV27 with TRBJ1-6; D ambiguous. The V end was cut by 1 base, the J end by 4 bases, with 14 bases between. Per the germline V gene, CDR1 is MNHEY and CDR2 is SMNVEV (reference sequence). This CDR3 comprises 17 residues. The CDR3: CASSLYPRWDYNSPLHF. In nucleotides, the CDR3 is TGTGCCAGCAGTTTATATCCCCGTTGGGATTATAATTCACCCCTCCACTTT.

V usage is TRBV9 and J usage is TRBJ2-2, with D tentatively TRBD2 (6 bases). There are 14 residues in the CDR3. Germline CDR1 and CDR2: SGDLS and YYNGEE. V dropped 1 base and J dropped 7 bases, with 11 bases sitting between them. CDR3 in DNA: TGTGCCAGCAGCGTATACGGGGGTGACGGGGAGCTGTTTTTT. Translated, it gives CASSVYGGDGELFF.

The rearrangement uses TRBV4-2 and TRBJ1-2; a weak D match, TRBD1 (5 bases). Trimming left V 3 bases short and J 4 bases short, with 15 bases between. Germline lookup yields CDR1 LGHNA and CDR2 YNFKEQ. CDR3 length: 15 residues. In DNA, the CDR3 is TGTGCCAGCAGCCAGGAAGACGGGACGGTCTATGGCTACACCTTC. It codes for CASSQEDGTVYGYTF.

The chain is built from TRBV28 and TRBJ1-2; possibly TRBD1 for D (5 bases). Germline values: CDR1 MDHEN, CDR2 SYDVKM. This CDR3 has 13 residues. V dropped 5 bases and J dropped 4 bases, with 11 bases sitting between them. The CDR3 spells CASSLPGSYGYTF. The CDR3 DNA reads TGTGCCAGCAGTCTCCCAGGGAGCTATGGCTACACCTTC.